The 24 T cell receptor beta chains below were found in one sample sequenced in a study of blood T cell repertoires in COVID-19. The data were produced by immunoSEQ multiplex PCR, yet TCRdb's version contains in-frame clones alone and is incomplete. The sample includes about 400,000 clones, around 86% of them seen just once. Sample: peripheral blood. The receptors were sampled from a human donor in a cohort sampled during active COVID-19.

This rearrangement joins TRBV7-9 to TRBJ1-2; 7 bases are a match to TRBD1. The V gene end was trimmed by 5 bases and the J gene end by 3 bases; junction bases not matched to a gene: 6. The CDR3 is 14 amino acids. Germline V gene sequence: CDR1 SEHNR, CDR2 FQNEAQ (reference sequence). CDR3 protein: CASSQGGMDYGYTF. Written as DNA, the CDR3 is TGTGCCAGCAGCCAAGGGGGCATGGACTATGGCTACACCTTC.

The rearrangement joins TRBV18 to TRBJ2-2; TRBD1 matches 7 bases. The CDR3 consists of 15 residues. The junction had 4 bases not matched to a gene; V was cut back by 1 base and J by 5 bases. Germline lookup yields CDR1 KGHSH and CDR2 LQKENI. The CDR3 nucleotides read TGTGCCAGCTCACCACTGCAGGGACAGACCGGGGAGCTGTTTTTT. This translates into CASSPLQGQTGELFF. The complete variable domain, with remaining parts taken from reference TRBV18 and TRBJ2-2, reads NAGVMQNPRHLVRRRGQEARLRCSPMKGHSHVYWYRQLPEEGLKFMVYLQKENIIDESGMPKERFSAEFPKEGPSILRIQQVVRGDSAAYFCASSPLQGQTGELFFGEGSRLTVL.

In this sample, this clone turned up a few times. CDR3 nucleotides: TGTGCCAGCAGCGGCCCAAATACAGGTCACACCATATATTTT. Amino acid sequence: CASSGPNTGHTIYF. This chain connects TRBV9 to TRBJ1-3, with a weak D call TRBD1 (5 bases). The V end was cut by 3 bases, the J end by 8 bases, with 15 bases between. Germline CDR1 SGDLS, CDR2 YYNGEE. The CDR3 runs 14 residues. Combining the CDR3 with reference TRBV9 and TRBJ1-3 gives the whole variable domain DSGVTQTPKHLITATGQRVTLRCSPRSGDLSVYWYQQSLDQGLQFLIQYYNGEERAKGNILERFSAQQFPDLHSELNLSSLELGDSALYFCASSGPNTGHTIYFGEGSWLTVV.

The chain joins TRBV27 to TRBJ1-5; D perhaps matches TRBD1 (6 bases). Germline CDR1 is MNHEY and CDR2 is SMNVEV (reference sequence). There are 15 residues in the CDR3. V gave up 2 bases and J gave up 2 bases, with 10 bases separating them. The CDR3 DNA reads TGTGCCAGCAGTTTACGAGCAGGGGGCAATCAGCCCCAGCATTTT. This encodes CASSLRAGGNQPQHF.

The rearrangement uses TRBV6-1 and TRBJ1-5; no reliable D call. The germline V gene encodes CDR1 MNHNS and CDR2 SASEGT. V gave up 0 bases and J gave up 1 base, with 10 bases separating them. There are 16 residues in the CDR3. The CDR3 loop is CASSEAPGMSNQPQHF. The CDR3 DNA reads as TGTGCCAGCAGTGAAGCTCCGGGGATGAGCAATCAGCCCCAGCATTTT.

The chain joins TRBV9 to TRBJ2-7; 8 nucleotides align to TRBD2. The CDR3 loop spans 13 amino acids. Germline V CDR1 and CDR2: SGDLS, YYNGEE. V trimming: 4 bases; J trimming: 6 bases; junction bases outside the gene matches: 6. The CDR3, as DNA: TGTGCCAGCAGCCCCCGGGGGGGTTCCGAGCAGTACTTC. This sequence encodes CASSPRGGSEQYF. The variable domain in full, with the rest retrieved from reference TRBV9 and TRBJ2-7, is DSGVTQTPKHLITATGQRVTLRCSPRSGDLSVYWYQQSLDQGLQFLIQYYNGEERAKGNILERFSAQQFPDLHSELNLSSLELGDSALYFCASSPRGGSEQYFGPGTRLTVT.

This clone showed up just a few times. J is TRBJ2-1 and V is TRBV6-1; the D gene is possibly TRBD2 (5 bases). Germline-derived CDR1 and CDR2 are MNHNS and SASEGT. Trimming left V 3 bases short and J 4 bases short, with 10 bases between. This CDR3 is built from 14 residues. The CDR3 sequence is CASSEVSDYNEQFF. CDR3 nucleotide sequence: TGTGCCAGCAGTGAGGTTAGCGATTACAATGAGCAGTTCTTC.

This clone was counted between two and nine times. The sample carries other DNA sequences with the same CDR3. This chain joins TRBV18 and TRBJ1-2; 12 bases agree with TRBD1. J was trimmed by 7 bases and V by 0 bases; bases with no gene match: 3. The CDR3 has 15 amino acids. Germline V gene sequence: CDR1 KGHSH, CDR2 LQKENI. The CDR3 sequence: CASSPPGQGAGGYTF. The CDR3 bases are TGTGCCAGCTCACCACCGGGACAGGGGGCAGGTGGCTACACCTTC.

The V gene is TRBV30, the J gene TRBJ2-1; 10 bases are shared with TRBD1. J was trimmed by 8 bases and V by 2 bases; bases with no gene match: 15. Germline CDR1 is GTSNPN and CDR2 is SVGIG (reference sequence). The CDR3 contains 17 residues. The CDR3 here is CAWSWGDGDRGYDEQFF. CDR3 bases: TGTGCCTGGAGTTGGGGGGACGGGGACAGGGGATACGATGAGCAGTTCTTC.

This chain joins TRBV27 and TRBJ2-1; 9 positions agree with TRBD2. The CDR3 spans 16 residues. Germline V gene sequence: CDR1 MNHEY, CDR2 SMNVEV (reference sequence). J gave up 2 bases and V 3 bases, and 5 bases lay outside the gene matches. CDR3 DNA: TGTGCCAGCAGTTTGTATAGCGGGGGAACCTACAATGAGCAGTTCTTC. It specifies CASSLYSGGTYNEQFF.

The chain joins TRBV19 to TRBJ2-5; TRBD1 is a possible D gene (5 bases). The CDR3 contains 15 residues. The V end was cut by 5 bases, the J end by 1 base, with 14 bases between. Germline CDR1 reads LNHDA; CDR2 reads SQIVND (reference sequence). In DNA, the CDR3 is TGTGCCAGTAGTGGAGTGGCAGGGCCCCAAGAGACCCAGTACTTC. This translates into CASSGVAGPQETQYF.

The chain employs TRBV19 and TRBJ2-7, with a possible D match to TRBD1 (6 bases). Germline CDR1 is LNHDA and CDR2 is SQIVND (reference sequence). This CDR3 has 12 residues. This chain's CDR3 is CAGFIRGYEQYF. The CDR3 DNA is TGTGCTGGATTCATCAGGGGCTACGAGCAGTACTTC.

V is TRBV4-1 and J is TRBJ1-4; D not resolved. This CDR3 region has 16 residues. The germline CDR1 and CDR2 sequences are MGHRA and YSYEKL. V lost 4 bases and J 5 bases, leaving 17 bases between the germline ends. This CDR3 reads CASSPQSQAINEKLFF. The DNA of the CDR3 is TGCGCCAGCAGCCCTCAAAGCCAGGCGATAAATGAAAAACTGTTTTTT.

V gene TRBV5-1 combines with J gene TRBJ2-5; 10 positions agree with TRBD1. CDR3 length equals 16 residues. V gave up 4 bases and J gave up 1 base; unmatched junction bases: 7. Germline-derived CDR1 and CDR2 are SGHRS and YFSETQ. Here the CDR3 reads CASSRDRGPTQETQYF. The DNA for the CDR3 is TGCGCCAGCAGCCGGGACAGGGGCCCAACCCAAGAGACCCAGTACTTC.

The CDR3 spells CASSPSPRGYNSPLHF. Written as DNA, the CDR3 is TGTGCCAGTAGTCCTTCACCTCGGGGATATAATTCACCCCTCCACTTT. This rearrangement joins TRBV19 to TRBJ1-6; D not certain. Trimming pared 5 bases from V and 4 bases from J, leaving 15 bases between. The CDR3 spans 16 residues. Germline loops: CDR1 LNHDA, CDR2 SQIVND (reference sequence). The full variable domain, with the rest looked up from reference TRBV19 and TRBJ1-6, is DGGITQSPKYLFRKEGQNVTLSCEQNLNHDAMYWYRQDPGQGLRLIYYSQIVNDFQKGDIAEGYSVSREKKESFPLTVTSAQKNPTAFYLCASSPSPRGYNSPLHFGNGTRLTVT.

The chain is built from TRBV3-1 (or the pseudogene TRBV3-2) and TRBJ1-2; weak D call: TRBD1 (5 bases). The CDR3 sequence is 13 residues long. Germline assignment: CDR1 LGHDT and CDR2 YNNKEL (reference sequence). V lost 1 base, J lost 4 bases, and 7 bases lay in between. The chain's CDR3 is CASSQGQLYGYTF. DNA for the CDR3: TGTGCCAGCAGCCAAGGACAGCTCTATGGCTACACCTTC.

V is TRBV5-6 and J is TRBJ1-1; no firm D call. Germline-derived CDR1 and CDR2 are SGHDT and YYEEEE. Trimming pared 0 bases from V and 2 bases from J, leaving 17 bases between. The CDR3 is 17 residues long. The chain's CDR3 is CASSLVWPRPGNTEAFF. The CDR3 region has the DNA TGTGCCAGCAGCTTGGTTTGGCCGAGACCAGGTAACACTGAAGCTTTCTTT.

The chain employs TRBV7-9 and TRBJ1-2; D perhaps matches TRBD1 (5 bases). V dropped 1 base and J dropped 1 base, with 22 bases sitting between them. This CDR3 has 19 amino acids. Germline V lookup: CDR1 SEHNR, CDR2 FQNEAQ (reference sequence). This CDR3 reads CASSLGRGETLKHNYGYTF. The CDR3, as DNA: TGTGCCAGCAGCTTAGGGCGGGGGGAAACCTTGAAACATAACTATGGCTACACCTTC.

As to this clone: This sample includes further DNA sequences coding for the same CDR3. CDR3 loop: CASSPTGATNEKLFF. The CDR3 DNA sequence: TGTGCCAGTAGTCCGACAGGTGCAACTAATGAAAAACTGTTTTTT. The chain joins TRBV19 to TRBJ1-4, with D perhaps TRBD1 (6 bases). The CDR3 has 15 amino acids. The germline gives CDR1 LNHDA, CDR2 SQIVND (reference sequence). The V and J ends lost 5 bases and 0 bases respectively, with 10 bases between them.

CDR3 loop: CASSPVGTGELFF. CDR3 DNA: TGTGCCAGCAGTCCGGTCGGCACCGGGGAGCTGTTTTTT. J is TRBJ2-2 and V is TRBV6-5; D unclear. Trimming pared 5 bases from V and 4 bases from J, leaving 8 bases between. This CDR3 contains 13 residues. CDR1 and CDR2 (germline): MNHEY, SVGAGI.

The chain recombines TRBV5-4 with TRBJ2-1; TRBD2 matches at 8 bases. V lost 7 bases to trimming and J lost 4 bases; unmatched junction nucleotides: 10. The CDR3 contains 15 residues. Germline V gene sequence: CDR1 SGHNT, CDR2 YYREEE (reference sequence). The CDR3 here is CASVEGSGGYNEQFF. The CDR3, as DNA: TGTGCCAGCGTCGAGGGGAGCGGGGGATACAATGAGCAGTTCTTC.

This chain joins TRBV5-5 and TRBJ2-5; D is ambiguous. The germline gives CDR1 SGHKS, CDR2 YYEKEE (reference sequence). V lost 4 bases and J 4 bases, leaving 11 bases between the germline ends. The CDR3 is 13 residues long. The chain's CDR3 is CASSQSYGETQYF. CDR3 nucleotides: TGTGCCAGCAGCCAAAGTTACGGAGAGACCCAGTACTTC.

J is TRBJ2-3 and V is TRBV11-2; D may be TRBD1 (6 bases). CDR1 is SGHAT and CDR2 is FQNNGV in the germline V gene. The CDR3 sequence is 17 residues long. The V gene lost 3 bases and the J gene lost 7 bases, with 23 bases spanning the gap. CDR3 region: CASSFKTDRPVLNTQYF. The CDR3 DNA sequence: TGTGCCAGCAGCTTCAAGACGGACAGACCCGTCCTGAATACGCAGTATTTT. Combining the CDR3 with reference TRBV11-2 and TRBJ2-3 gives the whole variable domain EAGVAQSPRYKIIEKRQSVAFWCNPISGHATLYWYQQILGQGPKLLIQFQNNGVVDDSQLPKDRFSAERLKGVDSTLKIQPAKLEDSAVYLCASSFKTDRPVLNTQYFGPGTRLTVL.

This chain uses TRBV9 with TRBJ2-2; TRBD2 agrees at 12 bases. V trimming: 2 bases; J trimming: 4 bases; junction bases outside the gene matches: 6. Germline V lookup: CDR1 SGDLS, CDR2 YYNGEE. CDR3 length: 17 amino acids. Here the CDR3 DNA reads TGTGCCAGCAGCGTGGGGGGGACTAGCGGGTTCACCGGGGAGCTGTTTTTT. Protein product: CASSVGGTSGFTGELFF.